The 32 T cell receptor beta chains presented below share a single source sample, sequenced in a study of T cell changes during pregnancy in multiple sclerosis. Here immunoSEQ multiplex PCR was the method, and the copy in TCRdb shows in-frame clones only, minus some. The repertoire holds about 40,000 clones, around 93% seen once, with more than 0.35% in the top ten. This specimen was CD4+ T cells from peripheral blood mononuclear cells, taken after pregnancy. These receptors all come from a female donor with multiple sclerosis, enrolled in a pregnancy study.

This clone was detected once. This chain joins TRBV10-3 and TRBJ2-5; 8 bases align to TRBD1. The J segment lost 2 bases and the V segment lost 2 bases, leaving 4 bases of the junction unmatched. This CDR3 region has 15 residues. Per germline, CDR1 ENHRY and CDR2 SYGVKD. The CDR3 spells CAISEGQGQQETQYF. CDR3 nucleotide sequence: TGTGCCATCAGTGAGGGACAGGGACAACAAGAGACCCAGTACTTC.

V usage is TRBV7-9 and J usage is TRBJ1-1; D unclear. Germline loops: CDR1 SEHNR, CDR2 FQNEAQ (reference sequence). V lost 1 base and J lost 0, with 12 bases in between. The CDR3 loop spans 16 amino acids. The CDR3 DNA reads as TGTGCCAGCAGCTTAGTCCCAGCGCCCTTGAACACTGAAGCTTTCTTT. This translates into CASSLVPAPLNTEAFF.

The CDR3 protein is CASTQTGGWAGELFF. The DNA of the CDR3 is TGTGCCAGCACCCAGACAGGGGGCTGGGCCGGGGAGCTGTTTTTT. The chain has TRBV6-6 and TRBJ2-2; 10 nucleotides agree with TRBD1. V lost 7 bases, J lost 6 bases, and 8 bases stayed unmatched. The CDR3 is made up of 15 amino acids. From germline, CDR1 is MNHNY and CDR2 SVGAGI (reference sequence).

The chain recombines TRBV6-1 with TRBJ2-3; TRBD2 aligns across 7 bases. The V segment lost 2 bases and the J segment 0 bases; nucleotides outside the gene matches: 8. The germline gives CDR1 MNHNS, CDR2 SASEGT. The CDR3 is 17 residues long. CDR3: CASSERPASGSTDTQYF. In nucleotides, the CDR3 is TGTGCCAGCAGTGAACGTCCCGCTAGCGGCAGCACAGATACGCAGTATTTT.

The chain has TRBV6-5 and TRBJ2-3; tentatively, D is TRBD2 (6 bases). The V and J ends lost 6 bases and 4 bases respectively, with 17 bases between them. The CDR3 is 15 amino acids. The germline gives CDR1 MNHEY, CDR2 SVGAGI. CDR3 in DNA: TGTGCCAGCAGATCGCGACTAGAACGGCCAGATACGCAGTATTTT. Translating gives CASRSRLERPDTQYF.

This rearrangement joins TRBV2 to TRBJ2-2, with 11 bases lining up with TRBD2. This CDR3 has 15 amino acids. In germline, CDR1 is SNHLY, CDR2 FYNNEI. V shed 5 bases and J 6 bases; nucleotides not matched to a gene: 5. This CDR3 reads CASSPQLAGAGELFF. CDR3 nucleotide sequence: TGTGCCAGCAGTCCACAACTAGCGGGGGCCGGGGAGCTGTTTTTT.

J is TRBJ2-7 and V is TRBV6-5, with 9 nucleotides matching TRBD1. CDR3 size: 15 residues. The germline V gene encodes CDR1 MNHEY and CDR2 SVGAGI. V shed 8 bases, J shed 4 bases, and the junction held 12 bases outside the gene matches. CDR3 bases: TGTGCCAGCCGTACCGGGGGACAGGGAATTTACGAGCAGTACTTC. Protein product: CASRTGGQGIYEQYF.

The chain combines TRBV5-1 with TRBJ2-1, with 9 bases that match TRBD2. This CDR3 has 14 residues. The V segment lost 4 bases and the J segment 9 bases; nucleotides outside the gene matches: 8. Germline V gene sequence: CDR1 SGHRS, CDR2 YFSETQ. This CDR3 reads CASSLGTSLSEQFF. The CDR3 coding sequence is TGCGCCAGCAGCCTAGGGACTAGCCTGAGTGAGCAGTTCTTC.

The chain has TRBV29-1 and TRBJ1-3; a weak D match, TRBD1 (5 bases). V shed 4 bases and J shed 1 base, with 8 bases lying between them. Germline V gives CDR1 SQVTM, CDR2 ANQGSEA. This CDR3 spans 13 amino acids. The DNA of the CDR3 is TGCAGCGTTGGCGGGGGATCTGGAAACACCATATATTTT. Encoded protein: CSVGGGSGNTIYF.

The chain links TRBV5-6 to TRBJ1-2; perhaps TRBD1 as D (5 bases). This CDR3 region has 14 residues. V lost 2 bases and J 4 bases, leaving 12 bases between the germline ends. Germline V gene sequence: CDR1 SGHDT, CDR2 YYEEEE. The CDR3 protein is CASSFLGASYGYTF. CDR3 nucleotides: TGTGCCAGCAGCTTTCTTGGGGCCAGCTATGGCTACACCTTC. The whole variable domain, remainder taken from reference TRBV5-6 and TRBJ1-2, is DAGVTQSPTHLIKTRGQQVTLRCSPKSGHDTVSWYQQALGQGPQFIFQYYEEEERQRGNFPDRFSGHQFPNYSSELNVNALLLGDSALYLCASSFLGASYGYTFGSGTRLTVV.

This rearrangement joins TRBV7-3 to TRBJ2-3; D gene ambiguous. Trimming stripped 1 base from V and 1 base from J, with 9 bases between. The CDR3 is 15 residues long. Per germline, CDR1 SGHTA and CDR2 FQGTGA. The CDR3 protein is CASSLKLPGTDTQYF. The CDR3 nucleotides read TGTGCCAGCAGCTTAAAACTGCCGGGCACAGATACGCAGTATTTT. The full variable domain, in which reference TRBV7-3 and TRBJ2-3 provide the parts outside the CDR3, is GAGVSQTPSNKVTEKGKYVELRCDPISGHTALYWYRQSLGQGPEFLIYFQGTGAADDSGLPNDRFFAVRPEGSVSTLKIQRTERGDSAVYLCASSLKLPGTDTQYFGPGTRLTVL.

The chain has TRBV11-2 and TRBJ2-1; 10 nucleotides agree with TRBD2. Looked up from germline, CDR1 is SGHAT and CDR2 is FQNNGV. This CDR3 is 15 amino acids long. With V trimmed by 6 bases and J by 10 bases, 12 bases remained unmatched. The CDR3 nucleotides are TGTGCCAGCAGACAAAGGAGCGGGGGGGCGGGGGAGCAGTTCTTC. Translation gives CASRQRSGGAGEQFF. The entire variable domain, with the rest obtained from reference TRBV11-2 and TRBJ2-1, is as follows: EAGVAQSPRYKIIEKRQSVAFWCNPISGHATLYWYQQILGQGPKLLIQFQNNGVVDDSQLPKDRFSAERLKGVDSTLKIQPAKLEDSAVYLCASRQRSGGAGEQFFGPGTRLTVL.

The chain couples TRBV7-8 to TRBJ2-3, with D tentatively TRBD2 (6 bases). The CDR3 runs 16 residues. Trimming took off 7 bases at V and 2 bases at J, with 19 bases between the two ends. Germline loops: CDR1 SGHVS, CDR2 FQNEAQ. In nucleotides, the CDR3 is TGTGCCAGCATCCCGTCCCGGGGGAGCGCCACAGATACGCAGTATTTT. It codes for CASIPSRGSATDTQYF.

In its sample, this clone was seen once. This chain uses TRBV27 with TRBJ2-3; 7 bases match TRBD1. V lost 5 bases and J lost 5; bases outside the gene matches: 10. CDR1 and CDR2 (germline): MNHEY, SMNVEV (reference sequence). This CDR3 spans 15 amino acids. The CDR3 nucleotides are TGTGCCAGCAGTATCACTGACAGGGTGGGAGATACGCAGTATTTT. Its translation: CASSITDRVGDTQYF.

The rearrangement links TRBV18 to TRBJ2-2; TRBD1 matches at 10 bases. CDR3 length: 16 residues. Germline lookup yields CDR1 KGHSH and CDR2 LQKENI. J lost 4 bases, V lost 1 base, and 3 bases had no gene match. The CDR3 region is CASSPRQGASTGELFF. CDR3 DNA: TGTGCCAGCTCACCACGACAGGGGGCGAGCACCGGGGAGCTGTTTTTT.

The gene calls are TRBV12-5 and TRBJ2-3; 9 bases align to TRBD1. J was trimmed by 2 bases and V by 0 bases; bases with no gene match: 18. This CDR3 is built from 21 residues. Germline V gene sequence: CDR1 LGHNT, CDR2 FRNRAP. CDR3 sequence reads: CASGLVKGEWWGTGLTDTQYF. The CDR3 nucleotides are TGTGCTAGTGGTTTGGTAAAAGGAGAGTGGTGGGGGACAGGGCTCACAGATACGCAGTATTTT.

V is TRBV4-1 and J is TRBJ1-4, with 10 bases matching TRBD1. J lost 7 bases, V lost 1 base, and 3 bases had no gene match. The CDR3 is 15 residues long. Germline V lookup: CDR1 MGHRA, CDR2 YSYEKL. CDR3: CASSQGGQGSEKLFF. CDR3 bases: TGCGCCAGCAGCCAAGGGGGACAGGGGTCTGAAAAACTGTTTTTT.

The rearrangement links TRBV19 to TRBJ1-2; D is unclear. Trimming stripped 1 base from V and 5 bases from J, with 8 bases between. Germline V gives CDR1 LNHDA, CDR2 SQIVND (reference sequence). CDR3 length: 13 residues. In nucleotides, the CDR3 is TGTGCCAGTAGTATAGCCGGTTTTTATGGCTACACCTTC. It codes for CASSIAGFYGYTF.

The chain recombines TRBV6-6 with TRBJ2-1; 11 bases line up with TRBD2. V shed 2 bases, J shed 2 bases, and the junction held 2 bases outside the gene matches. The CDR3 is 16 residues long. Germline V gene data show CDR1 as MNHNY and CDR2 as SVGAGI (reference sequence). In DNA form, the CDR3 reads TGTGCCAGCAGTTACCGACTAGCGGGGCCCTACAATGAGCAGTTCTTC. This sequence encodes CASSYRLAGPYNEQFF.

CDR3: CASSPLEGASNQPQHF. CDR3 coding DNA: TGCGCCAGCAGCCCATTGGAGGGGGCTAGCAATCAGCCCCAGCATTTT. This chain uses TRBV5-1 with TRBJ1-5, with TRBD1 identical over 7 bases. CDR3 length: 16 amino acids. V lost 4 bases, J lost 0 bases, and 7 bases stayed unmatched. The V gene's germline CDR1 is SGHRS and CDR2 YFSETQ.

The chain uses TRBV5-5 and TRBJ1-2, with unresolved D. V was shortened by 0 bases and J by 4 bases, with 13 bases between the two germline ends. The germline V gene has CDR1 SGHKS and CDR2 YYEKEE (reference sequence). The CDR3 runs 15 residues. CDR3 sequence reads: CASSLGAKPSYGYTF. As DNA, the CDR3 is TGTGCCAGCAGCTTGGGGGCAAAGCCGTCCTATGGCTACACCTTC.

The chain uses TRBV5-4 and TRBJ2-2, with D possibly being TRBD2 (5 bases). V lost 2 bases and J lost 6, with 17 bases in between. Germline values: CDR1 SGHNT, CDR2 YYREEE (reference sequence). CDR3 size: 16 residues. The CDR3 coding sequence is TGTGCCAGCAGCTTAGTAGGGAGAGTGGGTTCCGGGGAGCTGTTTTTT. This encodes CASSLVGRVGSGELFF.

The CDR3 reads CASRFAGGSSTQYF. In nucleotides, the CDR3 is TGTGCCAGCAGGTTTGCAGGGGGTTCGAGTACGCAGTATTTT. The V gene is TRBV5-6, the J gene TRBJ2-3; 7 bases align to TRBD1. V lost 5 bases to trimming and J lost 8 bases; unmatched junction nucleotides: 11. Germline values: CDR1 SGHDT, CDR2 YYEEEE. The CDR3 contains 14 residues.

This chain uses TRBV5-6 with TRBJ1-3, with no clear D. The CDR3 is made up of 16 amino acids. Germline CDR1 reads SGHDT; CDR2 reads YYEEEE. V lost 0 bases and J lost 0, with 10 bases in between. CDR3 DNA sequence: TGTGCCAGCAGCTTGGAGACTCTACGCTCTGGAAACACCATATATTTT. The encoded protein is CASSLETLRSGNTIYF.

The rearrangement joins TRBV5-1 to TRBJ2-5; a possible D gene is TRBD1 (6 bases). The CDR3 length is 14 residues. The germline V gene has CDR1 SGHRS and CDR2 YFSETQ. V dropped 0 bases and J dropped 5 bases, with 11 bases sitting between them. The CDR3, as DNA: TGCGCCAGCAGCTTGGAAGGGGGTGATGAGACCCAGTACTTC. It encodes CASSLEGGDETQYF.

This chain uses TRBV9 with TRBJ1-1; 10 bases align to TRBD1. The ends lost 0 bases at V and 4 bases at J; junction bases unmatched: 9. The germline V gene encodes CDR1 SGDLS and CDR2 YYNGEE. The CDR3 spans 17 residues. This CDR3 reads CASSVGLGGQGSTEAFF. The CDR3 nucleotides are TGTGCCAGCAGCGTAGGATTGGGGGGACAGGGGTCCACTGAAGCTTTCTTT.

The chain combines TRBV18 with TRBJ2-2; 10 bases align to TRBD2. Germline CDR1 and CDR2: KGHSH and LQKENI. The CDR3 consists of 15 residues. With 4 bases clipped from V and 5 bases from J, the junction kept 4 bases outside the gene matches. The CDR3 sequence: CASSQTSGRTGELFF. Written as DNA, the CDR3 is TGTGCCAGCTCACAGACTAGCGGGCGTACCGGGGAGCTGTTTTTT.

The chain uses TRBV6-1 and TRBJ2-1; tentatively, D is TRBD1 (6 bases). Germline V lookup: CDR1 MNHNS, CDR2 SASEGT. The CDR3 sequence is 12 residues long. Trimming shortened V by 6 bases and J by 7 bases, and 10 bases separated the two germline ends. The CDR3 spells CASSSQGNEQFF. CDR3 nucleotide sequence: TGTGCCAGCAGCAGCCAGGGGAATGAGCAGTTCTTC.

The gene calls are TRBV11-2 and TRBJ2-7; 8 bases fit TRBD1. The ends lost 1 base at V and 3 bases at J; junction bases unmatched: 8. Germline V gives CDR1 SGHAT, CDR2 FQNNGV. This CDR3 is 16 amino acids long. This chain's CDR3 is CASSLVTRGQLYEQYF. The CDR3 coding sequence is TGTGCCAGCAGCTTAGTTACCAGGGGGCAACTCTACGAGCAGTACTTC. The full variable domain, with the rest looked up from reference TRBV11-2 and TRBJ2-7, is EAGVAQSPRYKIIEKRQSVAFWCNPISGHATLYWYQQILGQGPKLLIQFQNNGVVDDSQLPKDRFSAERLKGVDSTLKIQPAKLEDSAVYLCASSLVTRGQLYEQYFGPGTRLTVT.

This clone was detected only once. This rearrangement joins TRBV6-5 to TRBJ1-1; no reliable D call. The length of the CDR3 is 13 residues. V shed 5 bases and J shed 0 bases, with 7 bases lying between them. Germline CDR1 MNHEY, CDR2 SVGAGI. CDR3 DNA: TGTGCCAGCAGTGAGACACTGAACACTGAAGCTTTCTTT. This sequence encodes CASSETLNTEAFF.

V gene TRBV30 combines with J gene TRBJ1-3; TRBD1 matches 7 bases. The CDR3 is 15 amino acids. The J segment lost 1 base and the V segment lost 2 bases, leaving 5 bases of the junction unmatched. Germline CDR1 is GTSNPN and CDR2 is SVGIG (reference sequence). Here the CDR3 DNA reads TGTGCCTGGAGTAAGGGGGCAGTATCTGGAAACACCATATATTTT. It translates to CAWSKGAVSGNTIYF.

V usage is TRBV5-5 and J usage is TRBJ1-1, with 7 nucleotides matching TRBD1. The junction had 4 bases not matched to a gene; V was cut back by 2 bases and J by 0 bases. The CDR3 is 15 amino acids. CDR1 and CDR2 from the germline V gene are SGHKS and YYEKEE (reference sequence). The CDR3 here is CASSFPGTVNTEAFF. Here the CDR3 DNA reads TGTGCCAGCAGCTTTCCCGGGACAGTGAACACTGAAGCTTTCTTT.